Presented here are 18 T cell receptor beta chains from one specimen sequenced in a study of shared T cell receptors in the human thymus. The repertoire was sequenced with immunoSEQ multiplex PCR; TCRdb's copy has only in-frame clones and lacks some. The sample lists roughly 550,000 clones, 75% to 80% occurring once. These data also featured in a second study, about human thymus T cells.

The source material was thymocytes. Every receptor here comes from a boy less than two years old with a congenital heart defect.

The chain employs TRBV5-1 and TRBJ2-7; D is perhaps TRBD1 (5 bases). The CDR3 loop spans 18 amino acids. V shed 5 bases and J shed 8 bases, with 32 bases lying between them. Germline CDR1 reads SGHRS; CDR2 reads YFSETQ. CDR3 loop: CASRLNPMGPRLAPKQYF. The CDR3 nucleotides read TGCGCCAGCAGGTTAAATCCCATGGGGCCCCGGCTGGCCCCCAAGCAGTACTTC.

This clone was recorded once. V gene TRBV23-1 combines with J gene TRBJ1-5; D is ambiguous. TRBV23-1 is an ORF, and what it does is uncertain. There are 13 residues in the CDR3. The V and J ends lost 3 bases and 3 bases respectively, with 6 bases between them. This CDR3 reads CASSQRLNQPQHF. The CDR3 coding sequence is TGCGCCAGCAGTCAGAGGCTCAATCAGCCCCAGCATTTT.

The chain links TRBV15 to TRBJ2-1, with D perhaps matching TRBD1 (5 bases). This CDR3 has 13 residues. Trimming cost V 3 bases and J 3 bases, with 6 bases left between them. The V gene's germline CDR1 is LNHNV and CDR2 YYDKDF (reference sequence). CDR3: CATSSDSYNEQFF. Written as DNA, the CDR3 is TGTGCCACCAGCAGCGACAGCTACAATGAGCAGTTCTTC.

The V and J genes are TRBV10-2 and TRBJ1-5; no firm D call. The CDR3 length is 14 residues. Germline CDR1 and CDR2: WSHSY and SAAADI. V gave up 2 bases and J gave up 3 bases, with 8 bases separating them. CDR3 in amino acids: CASSEGRSNQPQHF. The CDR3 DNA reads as TGCGCCAGCAGTGAGGGCAGGTCCAATCAGCCCCAGCATTTT.

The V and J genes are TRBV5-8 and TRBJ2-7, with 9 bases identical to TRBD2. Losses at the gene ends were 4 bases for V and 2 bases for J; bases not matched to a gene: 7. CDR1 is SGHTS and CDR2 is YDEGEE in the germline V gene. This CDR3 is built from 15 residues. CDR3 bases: TGTGCCAGCAGCATTGGCGCGGGGGGGACCTACGAGCAGTACTTC. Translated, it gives CASSIGAGGTYEQYF.

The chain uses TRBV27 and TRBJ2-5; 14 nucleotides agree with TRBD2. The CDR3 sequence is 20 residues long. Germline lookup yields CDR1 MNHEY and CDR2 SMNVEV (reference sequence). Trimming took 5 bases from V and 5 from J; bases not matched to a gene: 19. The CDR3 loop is CASSPRAGTSGSYRGETQYF. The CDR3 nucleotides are TGTGCCAGCAGTCCCCGCGCCGGGACTAGCGGGAGCTACCGGGGGGAGACCCAGTACTTC.

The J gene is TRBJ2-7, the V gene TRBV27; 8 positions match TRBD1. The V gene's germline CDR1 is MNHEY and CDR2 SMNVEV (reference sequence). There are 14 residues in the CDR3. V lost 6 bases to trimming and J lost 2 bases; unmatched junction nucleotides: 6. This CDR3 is CASRYRDRTYEQYF. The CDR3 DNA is TGTGCCAGCAGATACCGGGACAGGACCTACGAGCAGTACTTC.

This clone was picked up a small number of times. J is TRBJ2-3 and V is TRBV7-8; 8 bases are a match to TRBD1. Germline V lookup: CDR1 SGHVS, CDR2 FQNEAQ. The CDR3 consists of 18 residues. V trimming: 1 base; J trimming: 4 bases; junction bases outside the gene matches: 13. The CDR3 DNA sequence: TGTGCCAGCAGCTTAGGGGAGGTGGCAGGGGGCCCCCCAGATACGCAGTATTTT. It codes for CASSLGEVAGGPPDTQYF.

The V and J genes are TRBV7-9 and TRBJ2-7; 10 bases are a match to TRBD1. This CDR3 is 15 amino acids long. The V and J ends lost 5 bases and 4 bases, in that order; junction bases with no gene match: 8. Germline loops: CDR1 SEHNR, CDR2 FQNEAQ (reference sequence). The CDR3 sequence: CASSPGRDRGYEQYF. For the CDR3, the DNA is TGTGCCAGCAGCCCGGGCCGGGACAGGGGTTACGAGCAGTACTTC.

CDR3 region: CASSLTGLSYEQYF. The CDR3 DNA reads as TGTGCCAGCAGTTTGACAGGGCTATCCTACGAGCAGTACTTC. The rearrangement joins TRBV27 to TRBJ2-7; 7 nucleotides match TRBD1. Germline V CDR1 and CDR2: MNHEY, SMNVEV (reference sequence). Trimming took 3 bases from V and 1 from J; bases not matched to a gene: 3. The CDR3 contains 14 residues.

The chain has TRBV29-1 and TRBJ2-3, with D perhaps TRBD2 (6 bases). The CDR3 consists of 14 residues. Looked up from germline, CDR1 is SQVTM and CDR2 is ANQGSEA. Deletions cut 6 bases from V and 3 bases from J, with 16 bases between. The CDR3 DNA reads TGCAGCGTCCCGTCGGGGGAGCCAACAGATACGCAGTATTTT. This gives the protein CSVPSGEPTDTQYF.

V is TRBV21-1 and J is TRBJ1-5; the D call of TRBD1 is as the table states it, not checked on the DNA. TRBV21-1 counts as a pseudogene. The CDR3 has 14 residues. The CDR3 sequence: CASRHRPFNQPQHF. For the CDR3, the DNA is TGTGCCAGCAGACACAGACCCTTCAATCAGCCCCAGCATTTT.

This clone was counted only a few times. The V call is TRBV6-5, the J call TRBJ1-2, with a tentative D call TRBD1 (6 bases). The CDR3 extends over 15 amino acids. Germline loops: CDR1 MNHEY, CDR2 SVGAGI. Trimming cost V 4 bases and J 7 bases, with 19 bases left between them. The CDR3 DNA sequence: TGTGCCAGCAGTTCCCGGACAGCCTACGGTCTTGGCTACACCTTC. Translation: CASSSRTAYGLGYTF.

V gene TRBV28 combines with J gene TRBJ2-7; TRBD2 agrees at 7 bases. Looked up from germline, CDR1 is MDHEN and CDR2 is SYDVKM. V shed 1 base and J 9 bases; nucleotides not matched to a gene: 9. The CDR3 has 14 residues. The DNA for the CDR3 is TGTGCCAGCAGTTTATACGGGAGGACGGTCCCGCAGTACTTC. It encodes CASSLYGRTVPQYF.

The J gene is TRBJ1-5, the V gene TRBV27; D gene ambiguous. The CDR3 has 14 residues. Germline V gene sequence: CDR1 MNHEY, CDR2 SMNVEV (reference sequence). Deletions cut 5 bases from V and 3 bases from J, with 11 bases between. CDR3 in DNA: TGTGCCAGCAGTCCGCGGGTGTACAATCAGCCCCAGCATTTT. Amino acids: CASSPRVYNQPQHF.

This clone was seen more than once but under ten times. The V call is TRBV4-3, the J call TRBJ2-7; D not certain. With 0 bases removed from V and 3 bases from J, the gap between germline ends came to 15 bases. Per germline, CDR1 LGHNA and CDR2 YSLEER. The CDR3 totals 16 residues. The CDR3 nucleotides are TGCGCCAGCAGCCAAGATGAGACTGATCCCGACTACGAGCAGTACTTC. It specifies CASSQDETDPDYEQYF.

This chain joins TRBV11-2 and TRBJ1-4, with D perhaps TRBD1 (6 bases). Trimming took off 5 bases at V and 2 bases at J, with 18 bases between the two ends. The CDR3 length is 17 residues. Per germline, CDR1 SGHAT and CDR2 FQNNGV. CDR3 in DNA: TGTGCCAGCAGCACTACAGGGTTCGGTTCTACTAATGAAAAACTGTTTTTT. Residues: CASSTTGFGSTNEKLFF.

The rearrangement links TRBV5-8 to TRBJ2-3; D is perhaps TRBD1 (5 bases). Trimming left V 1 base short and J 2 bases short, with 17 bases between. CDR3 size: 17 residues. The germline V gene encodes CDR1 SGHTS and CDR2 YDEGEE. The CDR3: CASSLRGTRADTDTQYF. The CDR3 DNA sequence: TGTGCCAGCAGCTTGAGGGGAACCAGGGCCGACACAGATACGCAGTATTTT.